The present TCR beta chain was sequenced within a study of Graves' ophthalmopathy and Graves' hyperthyroidism (dated by TCRdb to about 2018). About the study as a whole: Peripheral blood was collected at initial diagnosis, before any treatment. For training and testing, the 100 or so patients in the discovery cohort were randomly divided in a 7:3 ratio. To explore V-J signatures that separate ophthalmopathy from hyperthyroidism, a discovery set of fewer than 110 patients was enrolled, consisting of 43 with ophthalmopathy and some 59 with stable hyperthyroidism. T-cell repertoires of thyroid tissue and blood were compared in several hyperthyroidism patients. To tell Graves' ophthalmopathy apart from Graves' hyperthyroidism, and to predict which patients would progress to ophthalmopathy, the study relied on TCR beta repertoire signatures. In total, under 150 blood samples were TCR-sequenced: fewer than 50 ophthalmopathy, approximately 80 hyperthyroidism and roughly 17 hyperthyroidism-to-ophthalmopathy patients. After sampling, hyperthyroidism patients received methimazole starting at 30 mg daily, and ophthalmopathy patients received high-dose intravenous methylprednisolone. An independent validation cohort was composed of about 20 hyperthyroidism patients and 17 patients who later progressed from hyperthyroidism to ophthalmopathy.

The full study reports these points: No statistical method was used to predetermine the sample size, and group allocation was not hidden from the investigators. Among expanded thyroid clonotypes with frequency above 0.001, most also showed up in blood, which suggests that blood repertoires may reflect the thyroid immune response. In validation, the model predicted ophthalmopathy progression with 70.59% sensitivity and approximately 72% specificity; 12 predicted patients were CT-confirmed with GO in a median of approximately six months. The 13-signature model separated ophthalmopathy from stable hyperthyroidism with over 85% sensitivity and about 81% specificity in cross-validation, and 80%/75% in the test set.

The ophthalmopathy patients had moderately to severely active disease, with a Clinical Activity Score of 3 or higher, a NOSPECS grade of 4 or higher, and a disease duration of less than 3 months. Patients with other autoimmune diseases, uncontrolled infections, pregnancy or lactation were excluded from the study. Clinical symptoms, serum thyroxine, TRAb, thyroid ultrasound and orbital computed tomography were used for diagnosis. Ficoll-Paque density gradient centrifugation was used to isolate PBMCs from about 10 ml of fresh peripheral blood. Total RNA was extracted with Trizol reagent and quality-checked on an Agilent 2100 Bioanalyzer. This clonotype was seen repeatedly, ten times or more. Its antigen remains unidentified. No base qualities exist here, and no much larger clone lies one base off it. For repertoire sequencing, TCR beta CDR3 regions were amplified from RNA transcripts. HTBI primers and the Qiagen OneStep RT-PCR kit were used in a first-round RT-PCR, which was followed by a second-round multiplex PCR, size selection and purification. Sequencing of the libraries was carried out on an Illumina HiSeq2000 in paired-end mode with 100 bp reads. Processing in the source paper ran as follows. SOAPnuke was used to process the reads, throwing out any read that had adapters, had uncalled bases, had a mean Phred below 15, or lacked an exact constant-primer or identifier match. COPE v1.2.5 was used to merge the high-quality paired reads. Unique nucleotide sequences were defined as clonotypes and aligned to IMGT TRB V, D and J references using MiTCR v1.1. The analysis was limited to V-J combinations with a frequency above 0.0001, which together covered around 99% of the repertoires. A TCR clonal expansion and chaos score per V-J combination was defined as the ratio of F50 clonal expansion to chaos observed in the TCRdist matrix. Welch's t-statistics and random forest were used to reduce features to about a dozen V-J combinations, which were fed into a naive Bayes classifier. Thyroid-blood repertoire similarity was quantified with the Morisita-Horn index. The public reads were reanalyzed by TCRdb: fastp trimming at Q25, MiXCR alignment, in-frame beta chains only. CDR3 protein sequences are deduplicated, and each keeps its most common genes and DNA. The V and J calls, along with clone size, are taken from TCRdb and not from the paper's own processing. For this sample there are 170,000 or so distinct CDR3 sequences; approximately 40% appear just once. The ten most abundant clones make up around 5.5% of the sample.

Including the terminal cysteine and phenylalanine, the CDR3 comprises 16 residues. The CDR3 DNA has 48 bases and is translated from base 1. The germline V gene supplies CDR1 SQVTM and CDR2 ANQGSEA. Between the V and J ends, shortened by 3 bases and 0 bases respectively, the junction contains 17 bases. The sequence is built from TRBV29-1 and TRBJ1-1, with the D gene not clear enough to name. The sample taken for sequencing was peripheral blood. This sequence was found in a woman in her thirties or forties with Graves' ophthalmopathy. Donor details come from another sample of the same person, matched by shared clones. The nucleotide sequence is TGCAGCGTTGATGCGCGCCGGATTAACATGAACACTGAAGCTTTCTTT. Its protein reads: CSVDARRINMNTEAFF.